One and the same sample provided the 13 T cell receptor beta chains below, sequenced in a study of cytomegalovirus exposure and HLA in healthy donors. This PCR relied on a set of 60 Vbeta primers and 13 Jbeta primers. Sequenced by immunoSEQ multiplex PCR; TCRdb stores in-frame clones only, minus some. The table includes roughly 150,000 clones, 75% to 90% detected once. Input material: PBMCs. The receptors stem from a male donor in good health and CMV-seronegative.

J is TRBJ1-1 and V is TRBV11-2, with a possible D match to TRBD1 (5 bases). Germline assignment: CDR1 SGHAT and CDR2 FQNNGV. Trimming shortened V by 5 bases and J by 6 bases, and 22 bases separated the two germline ends. The CDR3 covers 16 residues. CDR3 DNA: TGTGCCAGCAGCCAAACTGGGGGAGGGATCGGCGCTGAAGCTTTCTTT. This codes for CASSQTGGGIGAEAFF.

This sequence joins TRBV4-1 and TRBJ2-6; possible D gene TRBD2, 5 bases. Trimming cost V 2 bases and J 3 bases, with 11 bases left between them. CDR3 length: 16 residues. Germline CDR1 and CDR2: MGHRA and YSYEKL. The CDR3 loop is CASSQPEGSGANVLTF. The CDR3, as DNA: TGCGCCAGCAGCCAACCAGAGGGTAGTGGGGCCAACGTCCTGACTTTC.

The rearrangement links TRBV5-4 to TRBJ1-5; possible D gene TRBD1, 5 bases. Germline V gene sequence: CDR1 SGHNT, CDR2 YYREEE (reference sequence). This CDR3 is built from 14 residues. V was shortened by 0 bases and J by 2 bases, with 6 bases between the two germline ends. The CDR3 coding sequence is TGTGCCAGCAGCTTGGAAGGGGGCAATCAGCCCCAGCATTTT. Protein: CASSLEGGNQPQHF.

The chain is built from TRBV5-1 and TRBJ1-1; D unresolved. Looked up from germline, CDR1 is SGHRS and CDR2 is YFSETQ. With 0 bases removed from V and 2 bases from J, the gap between germline ends came to 17 bases. This CDR3 comprises 17 residues. This chain's CDR3 is CASSLGGKISVNTEAFF. CDR3 coding DNA: TGCGCCAGCAGCTTGGGAGGAAAGATTTCGGTAAACACTGAAGCTTTCTTT.

The chain is built from TRBV7-9 and TRBJ2-2; 9 positions agree with TRBD1. This CDR3 contains 17 residues. Trimming removed 2 bases from V and 4 bases from J; junction bases left unmatched: 8. Germline V lookup: CDR1 SEHNR, CDR2 FQNEAQ (reference sequence). In nucleotides, the CDR3 is TGTGCCAGCAGCTTAATGGAGGGGACAGGGTTCACCGGGGAGCTGTTTTTT. Its protein product is CASSLMEGTGFTGELFF.

The chain combines TRBV28 with TRBJ1-5; D is unresolved. Trimming removed 2 bases from V and 9 bases from J, with 14 bases in between. Germline loops: CDR1 MDHEN, CDR2 SYDVKM. The CDR3 totals 14 residues. This CDR3 reads CASSLTPGIGPQHF. CDR3 sequence (DNA): TGTGCCAGCAGTTTAACTCCAGGAATAGGGCCCCAGCATTTT.

The V gene is TRBV19, the J gene TRBJ2-7; 7 positions agree with TRBD1. Germline CDR1 and CDR2: LNHDA and SQIVND (reference sequence). This CDR3 is built from 14 residues. The V and J ends lost 8 bases and 3 bases, in that order; junction bases with no gene match: 10. As DNA, the CDR3 is TGTGCCAGTCGCCCGCGGCAGGGGGACTACGAGCAGTACTTC. Translation: CASRPRQGDYEQYF.

This clone was counted between two and nine times. J is TRBJ1-2 and V is TRBV6-6; a weak D match, TRBD1 (6 bases). Germline V gene data show CDR1 as MNHNY and CDR2 as SVGAGI (reference sequence). V was cut by 5 bases and J by 7 bases, with 17 bases left in between. The CDR3 consists of 14 residues. CDR3 protein: CASSPVGGVSGYTF. The CDR3, as DNA: TGTGCCAGCAGTCCCGTTGGGGGCGTCTCTGGCTACACCTTC.

This rearrangement joins TRBV15 to TRBJ2-7, with D perhaps TRBD2 (7 bases). The CDR3 is 10 residues long. The germline CDR1 and CDR2 sequences are LNHNV and YYDKDF (reference sequence). The CDR3 DNA reads TGTTTCCGGGGGGCCCACGAGCAGTACTTC. Translation: CFRGAHEQYF.

The chain has TRBV11-2 and TRBJ2-5, with 10 nucleotides matching TRBD1. The DNA end favors TRBJ2-7, so the J call may be wrong. This CDR3 has 16 residues. CDR1 is SGHAT, CDR2 FQNNGV, per germline. This chain's CDR3 is CASTRVGQGIIYEQYF. The DNA of the CDR3 is TGTGCCAGCACCCGGGTGGGACAGGGGATCATTTACGAGCAGTACTTC.

J is TRBJ1-1 and V is TRBV5-1; D is uncertain. Trimming shortened V by 2 bases and J by 1 base, and 9 bases separated the two germline ends. Germline V lookup: CDR1 SGHRS, CDR2 YFSETQ. This CDR3 has 14 residues. CDR3 nucleotide sequence: TGCGCCAGCAGCTTCACTCGGGAGAACACTGAAGCTTTCTTT. Protein sequence: CASSFTRENTEAFF.

The chain links TRBV6-1 to TRBJ1-2; D perhaps matches TRBD1 (5 bases). The CDR3 has 14 amino acids. Germline V gene sequence: CDR1 MNHNS, CDR2 SASEGT. The V and J ends lost 2 bases and 3 bases respectively, with 10 bases between them. CDR3 protein: CASSELGRDYGYTF. DNA for the CDR3: TGTGCCAGCAGTGAACTTGGCAGGGACTATGGCTACACCTTC.

The chain recombines TRBV29-1 with TRBJ1-1, with 8 bases lining up with TRBD1. J lost 11 bases, V lost 6 bases, and 20 bases had no gene match. Per the germline V gene, CDR1 is SQVTM and CDR2 is ANQGSEA. There are 15 residues in the CDR3. CDR3 coding DNA: TGCAGCGTCCCATTCGTGGGACAGGAGGGCATGGGGGCTTTCTTT. Translation gives CSVPFVGQEGMGAFF.